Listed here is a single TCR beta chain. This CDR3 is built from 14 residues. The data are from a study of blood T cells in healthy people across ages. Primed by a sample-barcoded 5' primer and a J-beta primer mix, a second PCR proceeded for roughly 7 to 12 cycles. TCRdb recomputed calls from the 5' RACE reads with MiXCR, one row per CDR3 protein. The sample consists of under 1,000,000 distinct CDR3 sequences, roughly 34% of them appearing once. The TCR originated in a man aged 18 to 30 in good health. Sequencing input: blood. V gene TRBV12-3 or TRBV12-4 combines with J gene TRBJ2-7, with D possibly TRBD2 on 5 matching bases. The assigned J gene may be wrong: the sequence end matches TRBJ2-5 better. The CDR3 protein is CASSFGLQRKTQYF. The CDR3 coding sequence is TGTGCCAGCAGTTTTGGTCTTCAGCGGAAGACCCAGTACTTC.